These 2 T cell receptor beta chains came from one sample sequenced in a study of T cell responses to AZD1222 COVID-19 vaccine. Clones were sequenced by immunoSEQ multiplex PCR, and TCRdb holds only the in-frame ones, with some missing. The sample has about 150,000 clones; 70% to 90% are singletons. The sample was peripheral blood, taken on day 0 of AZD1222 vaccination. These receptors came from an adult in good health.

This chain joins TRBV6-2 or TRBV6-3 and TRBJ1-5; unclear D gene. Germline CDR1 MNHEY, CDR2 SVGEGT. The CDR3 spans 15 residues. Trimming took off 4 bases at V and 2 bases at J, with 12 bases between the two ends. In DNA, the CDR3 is TGTGCCAGCAGTTCGGGTGGGGTGGGCAATCAGCCCCAGCATTTT. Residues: CASSSGGVGNQPQHF.

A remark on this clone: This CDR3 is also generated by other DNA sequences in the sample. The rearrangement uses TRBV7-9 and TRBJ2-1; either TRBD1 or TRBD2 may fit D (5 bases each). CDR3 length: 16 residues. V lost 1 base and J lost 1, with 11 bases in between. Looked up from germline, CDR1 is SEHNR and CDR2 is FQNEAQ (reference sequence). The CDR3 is CASSLGVGGSYNEQFF. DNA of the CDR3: TGTGCCAGCAGCTTAGGAGTTGGGGGTTCCTACAATGAGCAGTTCTTC.